This TCR beta chain was obtained from a study of blood T cell repertoires in COVID-19. About the research overall: Samples representing acute and convalescent COVID-19 were sourced from the United States, Italy and Spain. Nucleic acid was either cDNA or gDNA, and it came from T cells, B-cell-depleted T cells, or PBMCs.

Libraries were prepared by immunoSEQ multiplex PCR; TCRdb keeps only in-frame clonotypes and omits some of them. The table has about 100,000 clones, about 88% seen once. This TCR came from a man aged 25-40 years in a cohort sampled during active COVID-19. Sequencing was done on a sample of peripheral blood.

The DNA for the CDR3 is TGTGCCAGCAGTTTGTGGGGGGGAAGGGCGGATACGCAGTATTTT. It specifies CASSLWGGRADTQYF. The V call is TRBV6-5, the J call TRBJ2-3, with 7 bases identical to TRBD2. The ends lost 4 bases at V and 6 bases at J; junction bases unmatched: 10. This CDR3 has 15 amino acids. CDR1 and CDR2 (germline): MNHEY, SVGAGI.